Listed below are T cell receptor beta chains from one sample, sequenced in a study of metastatic and nonmetastatic thyroid tumors. TCRdb reanalyzed the PCR reads via MiXCR. The repertoire has under 25,000 clones, approximately 13% of them found once; the top ten carry under 20%. What was sequenced was blood. Source of these receptors: a female donor with papillary thyroid cancer or a benign thyroid nodule (not recorded which). Some clones in this sample may be carry-over from other donors' samples. The CDR3 runs from the conserved cysteine through the conserved F or W. D genes are given only for firm matches. Not every row has a clone size; where given, it reads once, few, many or a size class.

TRBJ2-3,NA,TRBV7-3,NA,TGTGCCAGCAGCGTCTCCGTGGGAACCACGGATACGCAGTATTTT,CASSVSVGTTDTQYF
TRBJ2-7,TRBD1,TRBV28,few,TGTGCCAGCAGTCCCTTAGGGACAGTCTACGAGCAGTACTTC,CASSPLGTVYEQYF
TRBJ2-2,TRBD2,TRBV2,many,TGTGCCAGCAGTCCTACTAGCGGGAGTAGTGGGGAGCTGTTTTTT,CASSPTSGSSGELFF
TRBJ2-5,TRBD2,TRBV6-1,NA,TGTGCCAGCAGCCTAGGGACTAGCGGGGGGGAGGGGACCCAGTACTTC,CASSLGTSGGEGTQYF
TRBJ2-3,TRBD2,TRBV6-4,many,TGTGCCAGCAGTGAAAGCGGGAGTGAGACAGATACGCAGTATTTT,CASSESGSETDTQYF
TRBJ2-3,TRBD2,TRBV20-1,many,TGCAGTGCCCACGGGGGGGCCGTATCAGATACGCAGTATTTT,CSAHGGAVSDTQYF
TRBJ1-4,TRBD1,TRBV7-8,many,TGTGCCAGCAGCCCGAGGGAGACAGGGATGAATGAAAAACTGTTTTTT,CASSPRETGMNEKLFF
TRBJ2-7,NA,TRBV10-2,many,TGCGCCAGCCGGGACGGGGAGCGCGAGCAGTACTTC,CASRDGEREQYF
TRBJ2-6,TRBD1,TRBV28,many,TGTGCCAGCAGTTCTCGACAGGGGGCGAGGGGGGCCAACGTCCTGACTTTC,CASSSRQGARGANVLTF
TRBJ1-4,TRBD1,TRBV18,NA,TGTAGAGGGGGCGGTGAAAAACTGTTTTTT,CRGGGEKLFF
TRBJ2-6,NA,TRBV4-1,NA,TGCGCCAGCAGCCAAGGGGATGGGGCCAACGTCCTGACTTTC,CASSQGDGANVLTF
TRBJ2-1,NA,TRBV9,many,TGTGCCAGCAGCGCTACCGACTATGGCAATGAGCAGTTCTTC,CASSATDYGNEQFF
TRBJ2-1,NA,TRBV5-1,many,TGCGTCAGCAGCTTGGGTGATAGCGGAAATGAGCAGTTCTTC,CVSSLGDSGNEQFF
TRBJ2-7,TRBD2,TRBV20-1,NA,TGCAGTGCGTGGCTAGCGGGAGTCGAGCAGTACTTC,CSAWLAGVEQYF
TRBJ1-2,NA,TRBV3-1,many,TGTGCCAGCAGCCGCGAGCAGGGGTTGAGTGGCTACACCTTC,CASSREQGLSGYTF
TRBJ2-2,NA,TRBV19,many,TGTGCCAGTAGTATGGTCGGGGCAAGAACCGGGGAGCTGTTTTTT,CASSMVGARTGELFF
TRBJ2-5,NA,TRBV30,many,TGTGCCTGGAGGCTGACAGCAGAGACCCAGTACTTC,CAWRLTAETQYF
TRBJ2-1,NA,TRBV5-5,many,TGTGCCAGCAGCTTGGAATGGCCGGCGGATGAGCAGTTCTTC,CASSLEWPADEQFF